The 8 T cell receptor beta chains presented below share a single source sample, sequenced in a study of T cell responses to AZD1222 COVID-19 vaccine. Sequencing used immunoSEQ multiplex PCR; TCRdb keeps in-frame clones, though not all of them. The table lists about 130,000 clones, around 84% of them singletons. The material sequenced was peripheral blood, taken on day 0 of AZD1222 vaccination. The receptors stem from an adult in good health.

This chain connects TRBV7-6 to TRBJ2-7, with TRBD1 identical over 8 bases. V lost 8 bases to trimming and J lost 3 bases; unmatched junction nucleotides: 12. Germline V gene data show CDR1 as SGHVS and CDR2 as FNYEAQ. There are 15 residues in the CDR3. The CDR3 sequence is CASAPLGTGDYEQYF. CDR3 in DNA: TGTGCCAGCGCCCCCCTCGGGACAGGCGACTACGAGCAGTACTTC.

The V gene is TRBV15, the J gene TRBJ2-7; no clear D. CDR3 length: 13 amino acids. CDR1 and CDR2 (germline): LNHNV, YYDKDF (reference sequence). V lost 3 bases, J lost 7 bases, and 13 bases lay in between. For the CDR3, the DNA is TGTGCCACCAGCAGGATAACCCCGTGGGAGCAGTACTTC. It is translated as CATSRITPWEQYF.

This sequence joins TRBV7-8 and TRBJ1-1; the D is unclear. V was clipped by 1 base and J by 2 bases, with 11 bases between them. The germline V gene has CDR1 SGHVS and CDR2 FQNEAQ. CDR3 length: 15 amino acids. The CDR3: CASSLGQTVNTEAFF. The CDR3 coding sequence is TGTGCCAGCAGCTTAGGTCAGACTGTAAACACTGAAGCTTTCTTT.

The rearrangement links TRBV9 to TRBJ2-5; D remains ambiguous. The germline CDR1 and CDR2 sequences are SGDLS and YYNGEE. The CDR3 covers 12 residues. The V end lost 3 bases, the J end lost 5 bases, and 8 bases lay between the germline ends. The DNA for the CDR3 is TGTGCCAGCAGCGCAACCCATGAGACCCAGTACTTC. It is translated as CASSATHETQYF.

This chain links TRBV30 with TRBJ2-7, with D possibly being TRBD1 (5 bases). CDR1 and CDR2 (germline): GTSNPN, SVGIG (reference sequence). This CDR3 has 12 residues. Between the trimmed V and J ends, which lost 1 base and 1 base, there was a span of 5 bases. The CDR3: CAWSAGSYEQYF. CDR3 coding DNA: TGTGCCTGGAGTGCAGGGTCCTACGAGCAGTACTTC.

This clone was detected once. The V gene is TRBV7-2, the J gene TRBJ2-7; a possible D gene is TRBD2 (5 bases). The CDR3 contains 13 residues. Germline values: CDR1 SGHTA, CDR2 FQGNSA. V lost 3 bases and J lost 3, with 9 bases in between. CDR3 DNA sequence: TGTGCCAGCAGCTTGAGGGCATTCTACGAGCAGTACTTC. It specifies CASSLRAFYEQYF.

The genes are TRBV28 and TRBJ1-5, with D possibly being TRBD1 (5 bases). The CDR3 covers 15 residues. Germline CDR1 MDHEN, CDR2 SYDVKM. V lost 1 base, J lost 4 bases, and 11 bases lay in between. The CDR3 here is CASSLSPGTNQPQHF. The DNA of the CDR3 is TGTGCCAGCAGTTTATCCCCCGGGACGAATCAGCCCCAGCATTTT.

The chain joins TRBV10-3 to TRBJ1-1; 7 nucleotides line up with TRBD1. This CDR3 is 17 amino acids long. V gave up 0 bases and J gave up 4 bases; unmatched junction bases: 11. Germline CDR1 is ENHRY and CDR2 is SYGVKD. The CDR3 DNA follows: TGTGCCATCAGTGAGTCGAGACAGGGAGGTATGGGCACTGAAGCTTTCTTT. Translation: CAISESRQGGMGTEAFF.